This T cell receptor beta chain was documented in a study of T cells in Graves' hyperthyroidism and ophthalmopathy. The study left out patients who had uncontrolled infection, other autoimmune disease, pregnancy or lactation. Source material for PBMCs was more than 9.5 ml fresh peripheral blood. CDR3 length: 14 amino acids. CDR1 is MDHEN and CDR2 is SYDVKM in the germline V gene. Regions amplified from RNA transcripts were the TCR beta CDR3 regions. The TCR CDR3 was amplified in a first-round RT-PCR using the HTBI primer set. Each CDR3 protein gets one entry after TCRdb re-called the multiplex PCR reads with MiXCR. The sample shows 450,000 to 600,000 distinct CDR3 sequences, roughly 21% of them seen only once. In regard to this clonotype: A much larger clone differs by one base, so this may be a read error.

The V and J genes are TRBV28 and TRBJ2-7; D possibly uses TRBD1 or TRBD2 (6 bases each). Input material: blood. The receptor was derived from a middle-aged man with Graves' ophthalmopathy. CDR3 nucleotides: TGTGCCAGCAATCGTTTCGGGGGCTTCTACGACCAGTACTTC. Its translation: CASNRFGGFYDQYF.